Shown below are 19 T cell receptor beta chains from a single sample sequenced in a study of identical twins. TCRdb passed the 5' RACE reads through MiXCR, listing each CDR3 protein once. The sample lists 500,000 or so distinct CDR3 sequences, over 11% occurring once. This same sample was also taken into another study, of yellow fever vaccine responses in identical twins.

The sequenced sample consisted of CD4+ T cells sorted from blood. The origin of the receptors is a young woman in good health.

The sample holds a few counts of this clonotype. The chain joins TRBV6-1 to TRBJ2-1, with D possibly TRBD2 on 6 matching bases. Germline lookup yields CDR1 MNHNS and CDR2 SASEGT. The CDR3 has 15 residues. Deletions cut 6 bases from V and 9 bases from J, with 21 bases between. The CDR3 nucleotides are TGTGCCAGCAGATCTCTTCGGGCCGCCGGGGGTGAGCAGTTCTTC. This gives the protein CASRSLRAAGGEQFF.

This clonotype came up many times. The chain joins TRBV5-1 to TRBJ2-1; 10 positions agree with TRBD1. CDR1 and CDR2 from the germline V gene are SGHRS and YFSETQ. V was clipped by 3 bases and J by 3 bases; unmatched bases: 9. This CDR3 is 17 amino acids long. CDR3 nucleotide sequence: TGCGCCAGCAGCTCGGTTACCGGGACAGGGGTCTACAATGAGCAGTTCTTC. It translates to CASSSVTGTGVYNEQFF.

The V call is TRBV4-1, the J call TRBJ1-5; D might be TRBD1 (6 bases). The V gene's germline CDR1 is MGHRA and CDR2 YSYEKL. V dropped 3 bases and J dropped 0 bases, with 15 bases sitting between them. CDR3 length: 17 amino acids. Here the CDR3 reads CASSHPVRGGSNQPQHF. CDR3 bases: TGCGCCAGCAGCCATCCCGTCCGAGGGGGTAGCAATCAGCCCCAGCATTTT.

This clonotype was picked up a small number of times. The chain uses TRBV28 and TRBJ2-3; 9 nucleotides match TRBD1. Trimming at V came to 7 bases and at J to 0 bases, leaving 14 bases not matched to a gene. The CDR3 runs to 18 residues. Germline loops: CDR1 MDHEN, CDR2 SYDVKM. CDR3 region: CASTRGTGLRTSTDTQYF. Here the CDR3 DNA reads TGTGCCAGCACCCGAGGGACAGGGCTGCGGACTAGCACAGATACGCAGTATTTT.

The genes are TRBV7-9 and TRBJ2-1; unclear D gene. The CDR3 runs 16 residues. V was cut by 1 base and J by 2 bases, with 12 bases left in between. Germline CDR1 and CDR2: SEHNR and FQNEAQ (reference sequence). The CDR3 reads CASSLVVAPTYNEQFF. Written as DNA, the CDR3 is TGTGCCAGCAGCTTAGTGGTAGCCCCAACCTACAATGAGCAGTTCTTC.

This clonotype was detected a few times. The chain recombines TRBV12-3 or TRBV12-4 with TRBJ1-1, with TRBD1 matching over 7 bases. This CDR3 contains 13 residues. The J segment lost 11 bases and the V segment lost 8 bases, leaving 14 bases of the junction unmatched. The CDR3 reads CASVQGPPPVAFF. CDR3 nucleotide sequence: TGTGCCAGCGTACAGGGGCCCCCCCCTGTGGCTTTCTTT.

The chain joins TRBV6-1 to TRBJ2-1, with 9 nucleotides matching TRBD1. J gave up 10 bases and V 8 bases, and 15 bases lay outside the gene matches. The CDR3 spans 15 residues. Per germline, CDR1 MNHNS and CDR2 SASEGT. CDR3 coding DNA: TGTGCCAGCCGTAGTCCGGACAGGGGTATGGGAGAGCAGTTCTTC. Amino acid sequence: CASRSPDRGMGEQFF.

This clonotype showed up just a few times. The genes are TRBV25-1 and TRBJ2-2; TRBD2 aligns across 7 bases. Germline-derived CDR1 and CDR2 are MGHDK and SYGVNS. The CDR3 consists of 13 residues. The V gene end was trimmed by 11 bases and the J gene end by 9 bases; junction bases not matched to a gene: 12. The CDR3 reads CAAGDGGRRELFF. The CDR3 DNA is TGTGCCGCCGGGGACGGGGGGAGGAGGGAGCTGTTTTTT.

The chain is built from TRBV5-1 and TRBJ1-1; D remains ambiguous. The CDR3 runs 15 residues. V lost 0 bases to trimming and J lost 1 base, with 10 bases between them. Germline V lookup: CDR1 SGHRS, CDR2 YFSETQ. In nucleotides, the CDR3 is TGCGCCAGCAGCTTGGAACCGGCACAGAACACTGAAGCTTTCTTT. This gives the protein CASSLEPAQNTEAFF.

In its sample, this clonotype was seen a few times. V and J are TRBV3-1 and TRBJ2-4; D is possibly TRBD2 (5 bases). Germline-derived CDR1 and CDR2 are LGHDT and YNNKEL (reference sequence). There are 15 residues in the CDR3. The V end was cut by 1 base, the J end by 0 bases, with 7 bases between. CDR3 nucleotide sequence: TGTGCCAGCAGCCAAGCGGGGATAGCCAAAAACATTCAGTACTTC. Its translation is CASSQAGIAKNIQYF.

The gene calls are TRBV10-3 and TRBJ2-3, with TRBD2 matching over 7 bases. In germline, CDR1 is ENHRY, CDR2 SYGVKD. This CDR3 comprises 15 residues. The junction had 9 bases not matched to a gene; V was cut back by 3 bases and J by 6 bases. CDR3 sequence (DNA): TGTGCCATCAGTGATCCAAGCGGGGCGGGGGATACGCAGTATTTT. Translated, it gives CAISDPSGAGDTQYF.

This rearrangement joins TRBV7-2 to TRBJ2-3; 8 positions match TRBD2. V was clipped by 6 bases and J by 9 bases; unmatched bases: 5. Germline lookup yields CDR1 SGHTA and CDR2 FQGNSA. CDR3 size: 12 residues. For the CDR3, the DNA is TGTGCCAGCAGTTCCGCGGGGGGCACGCAGTATTTT. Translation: CASSSAGGTQYF.

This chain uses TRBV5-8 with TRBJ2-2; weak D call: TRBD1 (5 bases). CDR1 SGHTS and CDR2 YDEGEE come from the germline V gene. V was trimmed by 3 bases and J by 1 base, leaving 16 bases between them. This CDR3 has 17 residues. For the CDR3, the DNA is TGTGCCAGCAGCTCCGAAATGGGGCAGAAGAACACCGGGGAGCTGTTTTTT. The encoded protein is CASSSEMGQKNTGELFF.

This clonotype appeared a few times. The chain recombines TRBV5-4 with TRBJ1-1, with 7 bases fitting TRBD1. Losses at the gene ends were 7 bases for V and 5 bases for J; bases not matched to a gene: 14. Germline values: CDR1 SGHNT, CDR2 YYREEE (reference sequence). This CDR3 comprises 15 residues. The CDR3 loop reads CASGPRQGESTEAFF. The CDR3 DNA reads TGTGCCAGCGGTCCTCGGCAGGGGGAGAGTACTGAAGCTTTCTTT.

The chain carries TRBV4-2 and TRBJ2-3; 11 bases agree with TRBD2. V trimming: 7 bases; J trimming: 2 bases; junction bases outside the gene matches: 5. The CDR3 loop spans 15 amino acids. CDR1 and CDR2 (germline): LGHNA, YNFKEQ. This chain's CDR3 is CASTLAGGPTDTQYF. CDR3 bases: TGTGCCAGCACCCTAGCGGGAGGTCCCACAGATACGCAGTATTTT.

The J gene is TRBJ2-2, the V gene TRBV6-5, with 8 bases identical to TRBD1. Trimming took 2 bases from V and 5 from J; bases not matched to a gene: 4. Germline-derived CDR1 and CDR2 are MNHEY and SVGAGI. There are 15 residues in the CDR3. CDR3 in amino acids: CASSYRTGKTGELFF. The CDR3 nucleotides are TGTGCCAGCAGTTACCGGACAGGGAAGACCGGGGAGCTGTTTTTT.

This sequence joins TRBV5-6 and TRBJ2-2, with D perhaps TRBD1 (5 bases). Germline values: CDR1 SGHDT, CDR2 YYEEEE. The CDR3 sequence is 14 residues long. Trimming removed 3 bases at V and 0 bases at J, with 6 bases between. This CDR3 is CASSSQANTGELFF. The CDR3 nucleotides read TGTGCCAGCAGCTCACAGGCGAACACCGGGGAGCTGTTTTTT.

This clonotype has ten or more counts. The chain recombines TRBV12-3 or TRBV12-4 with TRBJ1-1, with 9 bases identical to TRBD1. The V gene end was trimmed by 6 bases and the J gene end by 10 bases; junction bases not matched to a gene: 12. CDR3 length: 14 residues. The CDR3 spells CASSPRDRVSVAFF. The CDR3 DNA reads TGTGCCAGCAGCCCCCGGGACAGGGTCTCCGTAGCTTTCTTT.

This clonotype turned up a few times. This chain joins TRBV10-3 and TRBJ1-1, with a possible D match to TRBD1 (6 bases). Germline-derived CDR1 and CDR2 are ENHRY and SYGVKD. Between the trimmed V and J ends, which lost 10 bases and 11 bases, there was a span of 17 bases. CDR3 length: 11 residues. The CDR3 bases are TGTGCCACCATCCAGGGGTTTTTTGCTTTCTTT. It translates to CATIQGFFAFF.